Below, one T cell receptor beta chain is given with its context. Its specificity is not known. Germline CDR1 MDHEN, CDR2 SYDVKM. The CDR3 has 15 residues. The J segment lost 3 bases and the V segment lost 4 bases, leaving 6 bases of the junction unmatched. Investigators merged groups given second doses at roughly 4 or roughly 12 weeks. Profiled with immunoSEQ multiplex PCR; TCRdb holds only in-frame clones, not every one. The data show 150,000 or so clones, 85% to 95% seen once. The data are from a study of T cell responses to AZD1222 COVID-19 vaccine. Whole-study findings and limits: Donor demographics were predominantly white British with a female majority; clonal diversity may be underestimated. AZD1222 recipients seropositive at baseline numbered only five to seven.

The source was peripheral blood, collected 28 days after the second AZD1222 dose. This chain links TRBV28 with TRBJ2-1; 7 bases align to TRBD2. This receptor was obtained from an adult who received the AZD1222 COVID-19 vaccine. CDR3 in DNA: TGTGCCAGCAGTTCCTGGTCTAGCGGCTACAATGAGCAGTTCTTC. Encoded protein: CASSSWSSGYNEQFF.